Many counts were recorded for the clone carrying this TCR beta chain. The record originates from a study of T cells after posttransplantation cyclophosphamide. Germline V lookup: CDR1 MNHEY, CDR2 SVGAGI. Trimming at V came to 2 bases and at J to 7 bases, leaving 6 bases not matched to a gene. The CDR3 totals 14 residues. Here immunoSEQ multiplex PCR was the method, and the copy in TCRdb shows in-frame clones only, minus some. The sample holds about 39,000 clones, and no clone turns up only once. The sequence was collected from a woman in her fifties or sixties in good health and a related stem cell transplant donor. Sequencing was performed on PBMCs. V is TRBV6-5 and J is TRBJ1-2, with 8 bases fitting TRBD1. The CDR3 DNA follows: TGTGCCAGCAGTTACATCCAGGGGGCCTCTGGCTACACCTTC. Its protein product is CASSYIQGASGYTF.